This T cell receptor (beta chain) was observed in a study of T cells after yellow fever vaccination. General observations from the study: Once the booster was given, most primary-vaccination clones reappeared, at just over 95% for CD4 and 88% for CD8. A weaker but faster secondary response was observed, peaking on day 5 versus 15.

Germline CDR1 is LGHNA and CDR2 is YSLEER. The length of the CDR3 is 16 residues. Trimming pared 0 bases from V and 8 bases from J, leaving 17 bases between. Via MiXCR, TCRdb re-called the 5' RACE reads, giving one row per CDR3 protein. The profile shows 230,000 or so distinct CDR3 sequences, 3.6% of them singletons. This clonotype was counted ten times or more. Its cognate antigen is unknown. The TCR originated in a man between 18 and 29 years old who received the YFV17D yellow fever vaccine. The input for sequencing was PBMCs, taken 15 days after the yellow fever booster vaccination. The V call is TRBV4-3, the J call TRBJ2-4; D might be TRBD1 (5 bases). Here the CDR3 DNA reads TGCGCCAGCAGCCAAGAGCTTTGGCAAGGGGATCACATTCAGTACTTC. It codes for CASSQELWQGDHIQYF.